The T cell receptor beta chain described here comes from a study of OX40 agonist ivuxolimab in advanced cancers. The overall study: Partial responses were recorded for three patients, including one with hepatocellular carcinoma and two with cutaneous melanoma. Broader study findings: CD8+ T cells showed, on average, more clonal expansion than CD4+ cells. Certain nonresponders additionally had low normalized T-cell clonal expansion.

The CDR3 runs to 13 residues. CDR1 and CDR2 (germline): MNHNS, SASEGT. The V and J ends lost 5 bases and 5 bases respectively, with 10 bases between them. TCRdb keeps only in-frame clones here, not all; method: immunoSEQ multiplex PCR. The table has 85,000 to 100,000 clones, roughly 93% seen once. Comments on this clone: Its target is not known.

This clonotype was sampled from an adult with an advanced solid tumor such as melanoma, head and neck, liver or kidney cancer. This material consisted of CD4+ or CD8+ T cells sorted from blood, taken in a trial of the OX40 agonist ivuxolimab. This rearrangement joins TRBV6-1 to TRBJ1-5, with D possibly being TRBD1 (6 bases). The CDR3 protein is CASSTGSYQPQHF. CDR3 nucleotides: TGTGCCAGCAGTACAGGGAGCTATCAGCCCCAGCATTTT.